Ten or more counts support the clone carrying this T cell receptor (beta chain). Each CDR3 protein is one row after TCRdb ran MiXCR on the RT-PCR reads. This sample has 550,000 to 750,000 distinct CDR3 sequences; approximately 15% occur once, and the top ten carry 3.6%. With 4 bases removed from V and 6 bases from J, the gap between germline ends came to 24 bases. CDR1 and CDR2 (germline): MGHRA, YSYEKL. This CDR3 contains 18 residues. This chain uses TRBV4-1 with TRBJ2-2; a possible D gene is TRBD2 (7 bases). This TCR derives from a female donor in good health, serving as a healthy control. Source material: memory CD4+ T cells from blood. CDR3 sequence: CASSLKGGGLKIAGELFF. The CDR3 region has the DNA TGCGCCAGCAGCCTCAAGGGAGGGGGACTGAAGATTGCCGGGGAGCTGTTTTTT.